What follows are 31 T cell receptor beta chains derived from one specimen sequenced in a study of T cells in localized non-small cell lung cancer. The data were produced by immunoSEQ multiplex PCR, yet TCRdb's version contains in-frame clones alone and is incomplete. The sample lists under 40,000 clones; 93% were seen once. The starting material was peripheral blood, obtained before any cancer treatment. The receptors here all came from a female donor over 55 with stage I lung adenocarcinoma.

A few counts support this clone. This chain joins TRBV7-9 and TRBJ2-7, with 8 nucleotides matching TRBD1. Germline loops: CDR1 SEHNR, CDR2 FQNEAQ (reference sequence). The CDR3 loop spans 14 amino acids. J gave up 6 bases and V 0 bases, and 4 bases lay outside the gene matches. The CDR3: CASSLAAGGAEQYF. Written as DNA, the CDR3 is TGTGCCAGCAGCTTAGCGGCAGGGGGCGCCGAGCAGTACTTC.

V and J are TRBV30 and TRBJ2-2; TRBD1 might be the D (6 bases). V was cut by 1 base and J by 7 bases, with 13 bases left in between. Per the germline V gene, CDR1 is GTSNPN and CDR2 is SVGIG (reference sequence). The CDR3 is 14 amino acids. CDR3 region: CAWSATGYGGELFF. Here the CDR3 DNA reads TGTGCCTGGAGTGCTACAGGGTATGGCGGGGAGCTGTTTTTT.

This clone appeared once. CDR3 residues: CASSQVPSGGRSSYNEQFF. The CDR3 DNA reads TGTGCCAGCAGCCAAGTTCCTAGCGGGGGGCGAAGCTCCTACAATGAGCAGTTCTTC. The rearrangement links TRBV14 to TRBJ2-1, with 11 bases identical to TRBD2. CDR1 and CDR2 (germline): SGHDN, FVKESK. The ends lost 1 base at V and 0 bases at J; junction bases unmatched: 8. The CDR3 length is 19 residues.

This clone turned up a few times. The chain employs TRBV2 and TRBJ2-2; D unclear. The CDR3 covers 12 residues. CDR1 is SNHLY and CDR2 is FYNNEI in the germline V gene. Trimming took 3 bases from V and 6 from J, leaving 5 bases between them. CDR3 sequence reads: CASSEVAGELFF. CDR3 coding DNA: TGTGCCAGCAGTGAGGTAGCCGGGGAGCTGTTTTTT. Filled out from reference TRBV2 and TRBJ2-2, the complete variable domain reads EPEVTQTPSHQVTQMGQEVILRCVPISNHLYFYWYRQILGQKVEFLVSFYNNEISEKSEIFDDQFSVERPDGSNFTLKIRSTKLEDSAMYFCASSEVAGELFFGEGSRLTVL.

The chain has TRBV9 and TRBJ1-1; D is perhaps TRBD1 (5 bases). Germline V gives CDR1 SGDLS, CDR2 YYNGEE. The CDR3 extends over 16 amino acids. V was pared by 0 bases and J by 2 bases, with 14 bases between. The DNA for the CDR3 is TGTGCCAGCAGCGTAGACCAGGGTCGGGAAAACACTGAAGCTTTCTTT. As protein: CASSVDQGRENTEAFF. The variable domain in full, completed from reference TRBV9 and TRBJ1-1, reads DSGVTQTPKHLITATGQRVTLRCSPRSGDLSVYWYQQSLDQGLQFLIQYYNGEERAKGNILERFSAQQFPDLHSELNLSSLELGDSALYFCASSVDQGRENTEAFFGQGTRLTVV.

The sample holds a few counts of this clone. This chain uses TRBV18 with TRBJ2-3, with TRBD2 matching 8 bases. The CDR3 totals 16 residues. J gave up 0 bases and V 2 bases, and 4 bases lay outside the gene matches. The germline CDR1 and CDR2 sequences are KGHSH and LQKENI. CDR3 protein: CASSPYASGSTDTQYF. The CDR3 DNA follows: TGTGCCAGCTCACCATACGCTAGCGGGAGCACAGATACGCAGTATTTT.

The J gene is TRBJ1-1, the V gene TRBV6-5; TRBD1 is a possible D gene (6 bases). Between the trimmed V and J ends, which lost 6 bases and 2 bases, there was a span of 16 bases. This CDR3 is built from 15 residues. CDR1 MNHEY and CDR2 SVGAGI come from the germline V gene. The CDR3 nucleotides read TGTGCCAGCAGGGTACAGGGATCGAGAAACACTGAAGCTTTCTTT. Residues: CASRVQGSRNTEAFF.

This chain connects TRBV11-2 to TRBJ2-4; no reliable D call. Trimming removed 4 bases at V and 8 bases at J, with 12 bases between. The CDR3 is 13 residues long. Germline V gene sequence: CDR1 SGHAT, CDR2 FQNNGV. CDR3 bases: TGTGCCAGCAGCTCCCATCTCCTAGACATTCAGTACTTC. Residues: CASSSHLLDIQYF.

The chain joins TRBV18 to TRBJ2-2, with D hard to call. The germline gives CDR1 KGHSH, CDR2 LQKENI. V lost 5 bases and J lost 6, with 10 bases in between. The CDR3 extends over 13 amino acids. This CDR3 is CASSSDASGELFF. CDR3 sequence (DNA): TGTGCCAGCTCATCGGACGCATCCGGGGAGCTGTTTTTT. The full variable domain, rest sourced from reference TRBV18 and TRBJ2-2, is NAGVMQNPRHLVRRRGQEARLRCSPMKGHSHVYWYRQLPEEGLKFMVYLQKENIIDESGMPKERFSAEFPKEGPSILRIQQVVRGDSAAYFCASSSDASGELFFGEGSRLTVL.

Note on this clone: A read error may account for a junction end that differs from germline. The DNA for the CDR3 is TGTGCCTGCAGGGCGGACGGGGCCAACGTCCTGACTTTC. Protein sequence: CACRADGANVLTF. V usage is TRBV6-6 and J usage is TRBJ2-6; D is possibly TRBD1 (5 bases). The CDR3 sequence is 13 residues long. Per the germline V gene, CDR1 is MNHNY and CDR2 is SVGAGI (reference sequence).

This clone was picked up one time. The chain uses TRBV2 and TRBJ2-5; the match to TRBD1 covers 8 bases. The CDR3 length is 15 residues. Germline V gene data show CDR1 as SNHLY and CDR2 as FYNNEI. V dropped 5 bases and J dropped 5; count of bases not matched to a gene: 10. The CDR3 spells CASSPQGALTETQYF. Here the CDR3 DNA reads TGTGCCAGCAGTCCCCAGGGGGCGTTAACGGAGACCCAGTACTTC.

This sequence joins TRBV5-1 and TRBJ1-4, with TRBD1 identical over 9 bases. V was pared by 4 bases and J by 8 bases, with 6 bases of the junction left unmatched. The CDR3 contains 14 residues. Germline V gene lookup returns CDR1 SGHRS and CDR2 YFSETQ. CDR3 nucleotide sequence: TGCGCCAGCAGCGTGGGGACAGGGCAAGAAAAACTGTTTTTT. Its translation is CASSVGTGQEKLFF.

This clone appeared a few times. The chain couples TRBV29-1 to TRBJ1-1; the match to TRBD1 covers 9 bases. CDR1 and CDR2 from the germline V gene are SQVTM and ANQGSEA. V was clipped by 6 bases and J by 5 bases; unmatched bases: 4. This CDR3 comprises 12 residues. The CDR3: CSVQGAKTEAFF. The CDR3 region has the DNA TGCAGCGTACAGGGGGCAAAAACTGAAGCTTTCTTT.

The CDR3 nucleotides are TGTGCTAGTGCCCCCGGTTGGGGGGGAGAGACCCAGTACTTC. Protein sequence: CASAPGWGGETQYF. V and J are TRBV12-5 and TRBJ2-5, with 7 bases lining up with TRBD2. Per the germline V gene, CDR1 is LGHNT and CDR2 is FRNRAP. This CDR3 contains 14 residues. V was pared by 7 bases and J by 4 bases, with 9 bases of the junction left unmatched.

CDR3 amino acids: CASSIDGRGVGYTF. In DNA form, the CDR3 reads TGTGCCAGTAGTATAGACGGCAGGGGAGTTGGCTACACCTTC. The J gene is TRBJ1-2, the V gene TRBV19; tentative D call: TRBD1 (6 bases). CDR3 length: 14 residues. With 0 bases removed from V and 7 bases from J, the gap between germline ends came to 12 bases. Germline-derived CDR1 and CDR2 are LNHDA and SQIVND (reference sequence). Complete variable domain (other parts from reference TRBV19 and TRBJ1-2): DGGITQSPKYLFRKEGQNVTLSCEQNLNHDAMYWYRQDPGQGLRLIYYSQIVNDFQKGDIAEGYSVSREKKESFPLTVTSAQKNPTAFYLCASSIDGRGVGYTFGSGTRLTVV.

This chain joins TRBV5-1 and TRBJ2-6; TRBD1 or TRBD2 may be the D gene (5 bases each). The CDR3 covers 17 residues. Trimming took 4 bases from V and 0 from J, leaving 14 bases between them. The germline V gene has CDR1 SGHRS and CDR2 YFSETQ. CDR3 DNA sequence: TGCGCCAGCAGCCGACGGGACCAAGGCTCTGGGGCCAACGTCCTGACTTTC. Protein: CASSRRDQGSGANVLTF. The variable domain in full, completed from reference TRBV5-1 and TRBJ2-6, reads KAGVTQTPRYLIKTRGQQVTLSCSPISGHRSVSWYQQTPGQGLQFLFEYFSETQRNKGNFPGRFSGRQFSNSRSEMNVSTLELGDSALYLCASSRRDQGSGANVLTFGAGSRLTVL.

The CDR3 region has the DNA TGTGCCAGCAGCTTAGCCGTGGGGCTGGGAACTAATGAAAAACTGTTTTTT. Protein: CASSLAVGLGTNEKLFF. J is TRBJ1-4 and V is TRBV7-9, with D maybe TRBD1 (5 bases). Looked up from germline, CDR1 is SEHNR and CDR2 is FQNEAQ (reference sequence). Trimming cost V 0 bases and J 1 base, with 12 bases left between them. The CDR3 totals 17 residues.

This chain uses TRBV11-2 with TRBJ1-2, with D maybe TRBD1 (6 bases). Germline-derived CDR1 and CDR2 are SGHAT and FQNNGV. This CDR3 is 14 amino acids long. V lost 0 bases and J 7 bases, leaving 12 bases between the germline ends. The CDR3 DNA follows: TGTGCCAGCAGCTTAGAGGACAGTATGGGTGGCTACACCTTC. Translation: CASSLEDSMGGYTF.

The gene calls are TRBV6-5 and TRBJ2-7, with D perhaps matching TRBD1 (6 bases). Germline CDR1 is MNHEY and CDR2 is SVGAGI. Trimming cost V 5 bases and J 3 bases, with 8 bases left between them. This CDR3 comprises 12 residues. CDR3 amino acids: CASSIQGYEQYF. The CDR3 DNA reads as TGTGCCAGCAGTATACAGGGCTACGAGCAGTACTTC.

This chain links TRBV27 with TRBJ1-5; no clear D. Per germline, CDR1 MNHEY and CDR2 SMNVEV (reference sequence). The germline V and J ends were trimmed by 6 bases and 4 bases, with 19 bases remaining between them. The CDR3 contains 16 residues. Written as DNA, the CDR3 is TGTGCCAGCAGCCCCCTTCGACCGACACGGAATCAGCCCCAGCATTTT. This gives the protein CASSPLRPTRNQPQHF.

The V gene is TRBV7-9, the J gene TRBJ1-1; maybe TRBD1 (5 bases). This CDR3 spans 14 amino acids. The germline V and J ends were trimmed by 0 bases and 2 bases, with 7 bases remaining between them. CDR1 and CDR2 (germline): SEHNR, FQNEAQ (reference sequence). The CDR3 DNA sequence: TGTGCCAGCAGCTTAGCGGGGGGAAACACTGAAGCTTTCTTT. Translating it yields CASSLAGGNTEAFF.

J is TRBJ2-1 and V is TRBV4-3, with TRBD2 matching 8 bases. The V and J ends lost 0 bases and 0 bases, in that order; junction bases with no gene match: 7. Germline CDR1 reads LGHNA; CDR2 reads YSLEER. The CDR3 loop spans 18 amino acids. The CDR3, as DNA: TGCGCCAGCAGCCAAGAAATTAGCGGGGCTAGCTCCTACAATGAGCAGTTCTTC. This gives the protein CASSQEISGASSYNEQFF.

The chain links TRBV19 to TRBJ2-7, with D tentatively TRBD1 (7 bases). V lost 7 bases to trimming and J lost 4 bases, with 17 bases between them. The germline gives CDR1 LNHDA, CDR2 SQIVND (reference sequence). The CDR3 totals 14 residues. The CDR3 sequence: CASKRETGTYEQYF. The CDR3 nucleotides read TGTGCCAGTAAGAGGGAGACAGGGACTTACGAGCAGTACTTC.

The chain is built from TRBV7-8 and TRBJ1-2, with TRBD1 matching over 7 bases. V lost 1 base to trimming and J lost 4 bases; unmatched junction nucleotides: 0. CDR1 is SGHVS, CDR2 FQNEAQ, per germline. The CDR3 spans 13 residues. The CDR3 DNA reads TGTGCCAGCAGCTTAGACAGGGGCTATGGCTACACCTTC. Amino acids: CASSLDRGYGYTF.

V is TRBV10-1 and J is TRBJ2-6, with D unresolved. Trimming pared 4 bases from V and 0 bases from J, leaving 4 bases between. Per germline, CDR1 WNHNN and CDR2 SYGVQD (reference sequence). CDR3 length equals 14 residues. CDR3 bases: TGCGCCAGCAGTGGACCCTCTGGGGCCAACGTCCTGACTTTC. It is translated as CASSGPSGANVLTF.

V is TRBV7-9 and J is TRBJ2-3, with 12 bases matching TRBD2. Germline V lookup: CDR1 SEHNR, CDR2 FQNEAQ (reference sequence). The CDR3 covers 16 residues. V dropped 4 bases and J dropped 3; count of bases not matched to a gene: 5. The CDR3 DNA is TGTGCCAGCAGCTCCAGACTAGCGGGGGTAACAGATACGCAGTATTTT. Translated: CASSSRLAGVTDTQYF. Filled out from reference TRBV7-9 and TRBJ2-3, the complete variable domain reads DTGVSQNPRHKITKRGQNVTFRCDPISEHNRLYWYRQTLGQGPEFLTYFQNEAQLEKSRLLSDRFSAERPKGSFSTLEIQRTEQGDSAMYLCASSSRLAGVTDTQYFGPGTRLTVL.

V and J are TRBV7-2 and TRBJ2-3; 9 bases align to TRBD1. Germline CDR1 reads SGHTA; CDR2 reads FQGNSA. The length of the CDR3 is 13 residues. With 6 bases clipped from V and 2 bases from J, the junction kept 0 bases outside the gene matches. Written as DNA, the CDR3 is TGTGCCAGCAGACAGGGGGCCACAGATACGCAGTATTTT. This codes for CASRQGATDTQYF.

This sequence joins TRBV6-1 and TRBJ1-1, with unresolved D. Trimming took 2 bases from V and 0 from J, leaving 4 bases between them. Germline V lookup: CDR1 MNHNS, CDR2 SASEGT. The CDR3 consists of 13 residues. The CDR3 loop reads CASSEHVNTEAFF. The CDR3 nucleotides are TGTGCCAGCAGTGAACACGTGAACACTGAAGCTTTCTTT.

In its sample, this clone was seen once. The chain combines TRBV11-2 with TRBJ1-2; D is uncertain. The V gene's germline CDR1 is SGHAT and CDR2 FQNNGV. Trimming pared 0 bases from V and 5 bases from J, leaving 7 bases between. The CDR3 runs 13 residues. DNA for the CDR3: TGTGCCAGCAGCTTAGACAGCTCATATGGCTACACCTTC. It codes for CASSLDSSYGYTF.

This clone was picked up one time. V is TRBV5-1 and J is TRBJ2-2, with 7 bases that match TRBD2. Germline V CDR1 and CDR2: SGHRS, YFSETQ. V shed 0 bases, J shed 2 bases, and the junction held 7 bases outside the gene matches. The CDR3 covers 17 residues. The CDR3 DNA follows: TGCGCCAGCAGCTTGGCCTTCGGCGGGGGAAACACCGGGGAGCTGTTTTTT. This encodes CASSLAFGGGNTGELFF.

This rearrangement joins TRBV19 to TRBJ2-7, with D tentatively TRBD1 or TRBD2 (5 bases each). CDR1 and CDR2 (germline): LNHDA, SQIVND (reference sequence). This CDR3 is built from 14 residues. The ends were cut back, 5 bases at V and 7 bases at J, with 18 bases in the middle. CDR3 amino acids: CASSPGTALREQYF. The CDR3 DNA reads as TGTGCCAGTAGTCCCGGGACCGCCCTTAGGGAGCAGTACTTC.